This T cell receptor (beta chain) was sequenced for a study of blood T cell repertoires in COVID-19. Repertoires were generated with immunoSEQ multiplex PCR, while TCRdb's copy carries only in-frame clones and drops some. This sample carries about 290,000 clones, around 86% of them seen once, and the ten largest clones take 1.7%. The CDR3 totals 17 residues. The germline V gene has CDR1 LGHNA and CDR2 YSLEER. Trimming pared 0 bases from V and 0 bases from J, leaving 12 bases between. Recovered status applied to Cohort 3 donors who had two consecutive negative PCRs. It also applied to those with clearance or with symptom resolution.

The J gene is TRBJ2-1, the V gene TRBV4-3; no firm D call. The receptor was derived from a woman aged 40 to 50 who had recovered from COVID-19. The sample was PBMCs or T cells enriched from blood (not recorded which). CDR3 region: CASSQDNYLSSYNEQFF. The CDR3 bases are TGCGCCAGCAGCCAAGATAACTACTTAAGCTCCTACAATGAGCAGTTCTTC.